The rows below give T cell receptor beta chains drawn from one sample of a study of human T cells and chemical hapten exposure. TCRdb reprocessed the RACE reads via MiXCR and lists one record per CDR3 protein. The data contain fewer than 200,000 distinct CDR3 sequences, nearly 30% of them singletons. Specimen: whole blood, collected in connection with sensitization to the hapten diphenylcyclopropenone (DPC). The receptors originated from a woman under 40 with alopecia areata. Some clones in this sample may be carry-over from other donors' samples. Both conserved end residues are part of each CDR3. The D gene is left open where the match is weak. Expanded clones are given a class, and other clones once, few, many or no size at all.

V gene,clone size,D gene,J gene,CDR3 DNA,CDR3 protein
TRBV29-1,NA,NA,TRBJ2-7,TGCAGCGTTGAGGCGACAGTTCGGGAGCAGTACTTC,CSVEATVREQYF
TRBV4-2,NA,TRBD1,TRBJ2-2,TGTGCCAGCAGCCAGAGCGACAGGGGGTTTAGCACCGGGGAGCTGTTTTTT,CASSQSDRGFSTGELFF
TRBV4-3,once,TRBD2,TRBJ2-2,TGCGCCAGCAGCCAACTAGCGGTCGCGAACACCGGGGAGCTGTTTTTT,CASSQLAVANTGELFF
TRBV6-2/TRBV6-3,few,NA,TRBJ1-4,TGTGCCAGCAGACCTCCGGGACGGAATGAAAAACTGTTTTTT,CASRPPGRNEKLFF
TRBV4-3,few,NA,TRBJ2-7,TGCGCCAGCAGCCAAGATAGGACCTTAAGCGGTCCCGAGCAGTACTTC,CASSQDRTLSGPEQYF
TRBV5-1,NA,NA,TRBJ1-2,TGCGCCAGCAGCTCCCAGGGTTTTGGCTACACCTTC,CASSSQGFGYTF
TRBV20-1,NA,TRBD2,TRBJ2-7,TGCAGGGGGGGGGGTAGCGGGAGCTACGAGCAGTACTTC,CRGGGSGSYEQYF
TRBV27,few,TRBD1,TRBJ1-2,TGTGCCAGCAGTTTATCGGGGGGACAGGGAGGTGGCTACACCTTC,CASSLSGGQGGGYTF
TRBV20-1,NA,NA,TRBJ1-1,TGCAGTGCCGACAAGGTAACAGGGACTCAGAACACTGAAGCTTTCTTT,CSADKVTGTQNTEAFF
TRBV6-2/TRBV6-3,NA,NA,TRBJ1-2,TGTGCCAGCAGTTACTCGACGGGCAACTATGGCTACACCTTC,CASSYSTGNYGYTF
TRBV10-3,few,TRBD2,TRBJ2-7,TGTGCCATCAGAAATAGCGGGAGTACCTCCTACGAGCAGTACTTC,CAIRNSGSTSYEQYF
TRBV20-1,few,NA,TRBJ1-2,TGCAGTGCCCCGGACGGCGGACCTGGCTACACCTTC,CSAPDGGPGYTF
TRBV7-8,NA,NA,TRBJ1-5,TGTGCCAGCAGCTTAGAATGGCAGGGGCGGTGGTGGAATCAGCCCCAGCATTTT,CASSLEWQGRWWNQPQHF
TRBV29-1,few,TRBD2,TRBJ2-1,TGCAGCGTTGAAGGACTAGCGGGACAGGGTGAGCAGTTCTTC,CSVEGLAGQGEQFF
TRBV9,NA,TRBD1,TRBJ2-3,TGTGCCAGCAGCGTGGTGGGGGACAGGAGCACAGATACGCAGTATTTT,CASSVVGDRSTDTQYF
TRBV20-1,NA,NA,TRBJ2-7,TGCAGTGCTAGTACCAGCCACGAGCAGTACTTC,CSASTSHEQYF
TRBV20-1,NA,NA,TRBJ2-1,TGCAGTGCTAGAGATGTGGGGAATGAGCAGTTCTTC,CSARDVGNEQFF
TRBV12-5,NA,NA,TRBJ2-7,TGTGCTAGTGGTTTGGCCGCCGGTGGAGGGGCGGACGAGCAGTACTTC,CASGLAAGGGADEQYF
TRBV6-1,NA,TRBD1,TRBJ1-6,TGTGCCAGCAGGCCTACAGGGGAACGTTCACCCCTCCACTTT,CASRPTGERSPLHF
TRBV6-1,NA,TRBD1,TRBJ2-2,TGTGCCGGCCGGGACAGGGGCACCGGGGAGCTGTTTTTT,CAGRDRGTGELFF
TRBV29-1,NA,NA,TRBJ1-2,TGCAGCGTTGACAGGTCCAAGAGTGGCTACACCTTC,CSVDRSKSGYTF
TRBV30,few,NA,TRBJ2-7,TGTGCCTGGGGGGAACAGGAGTACGAGCAGTACTTC,CAWGEQEYEQYF